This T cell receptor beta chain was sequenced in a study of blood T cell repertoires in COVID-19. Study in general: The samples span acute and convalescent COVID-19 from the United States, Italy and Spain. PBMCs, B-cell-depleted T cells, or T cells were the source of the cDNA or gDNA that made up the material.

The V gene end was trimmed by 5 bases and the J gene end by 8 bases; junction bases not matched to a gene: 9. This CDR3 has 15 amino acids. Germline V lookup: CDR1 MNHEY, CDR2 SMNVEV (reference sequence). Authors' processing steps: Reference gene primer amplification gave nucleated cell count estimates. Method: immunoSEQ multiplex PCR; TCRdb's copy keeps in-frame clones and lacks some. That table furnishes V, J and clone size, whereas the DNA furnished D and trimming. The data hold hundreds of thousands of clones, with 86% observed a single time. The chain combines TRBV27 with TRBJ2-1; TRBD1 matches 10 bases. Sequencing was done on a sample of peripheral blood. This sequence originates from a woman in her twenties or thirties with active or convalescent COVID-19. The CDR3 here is CASSAGQGTLDEQFF. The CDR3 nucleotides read TGTGCCAGCAGTGCGGGACAGGGGACCCTCGATGAGCAGTTCTTC.